These 23 T cell receptor beta chains came from one sample sequenced in a study of OX40 agonist ivuxolimab in advanced cancers. Library preparation was by the immunoSEQ multiplex PCR assay. What TCRdb holds here is the immuneACCESS table cut down to in-frame rearrangements. Part of the clones is not present; checked against another copy, under half of the missing clones reflect an unresolved V gene, and the others are unexplained. In all, the sample holds around 76,000 clones, and more than 80% of those were seen once. 2.8% of the sample is held by the ten biggest clonotypes. Sequenced material: CD4+ or CD8+ T cells sorted from blood, taken in a trial of the OX40 agonist ivuxolimab. All receptors come from an adult with an advanced solid tumor such as melanoma, head and neck, liver or kidney cancer.

The chain employs TRBV9 and TRBJ2-3, with D perhaps matching TRBD1 or TRBD2 (5 bases each). From germline, CDR1 is SGDLS and CDR2 YYNGEE. The CDR3 is 14 residues long. Trimming removed 3 bases at V and 2 bases at J, with 10 bases between. The chain's CDR3 is CASSGGYLTDTQYF. In DNA form, the CDR3 reads TGTGCCAGCAGCGGGGGGTACCTCACAGATACGCAGTATTTT. The complete variable domain, with remaining parts taken from reference TRBV9 and TRBJ2-3, reads DSGVTQTPKHLITATGQRVTLRCSPRSGDLSVYWYQQSLDQGLQFLIQYYNGEERAKGNILERFSAQQFPDLHSELNLSSLELGDSALYFCASSGGYLTDTQYFGPGTRLTVL.

The chain links TRBV2 to TRBJ2-7; tentatively, D is TRBD1 (5 bases). Trimming removed 7 bases at V and 5 bases at J, with 15 bases between. The CDR3 has 13 residues. Germline V gene data show CDR1 as SNHLY and CDR2 as FYNNEI. The CDR3 region is CASMQGSLHEQYF. CDR3 in DNA: TGTGCCAGCATGCAGGGTAGTCTTCACGAGCAGTACTTC. The full variable domain, rest sourced from reference TRBV2 and TRBJ2-7, is EPEVTQTPSHQVTQMGQEVILRCVPISNHLYFYWYRQILGQKVEFLVSFYNNEISEKSEIFDDQFSVERPDGSNFTLKIRSTKLEDSAMYFCASMQGSLHEQYFGPGTRLTVT.

The chain combines TRBV7-9 with TRBJ1-2; 7 bases fit TRBD1. The V and J ends lost 3 bases and 4 bases, in that order; junction bases with no gene match: 8. This CDR3 spans 15 amino acids. Germline V CDR1 and CDR2: SEHNR, FQNEAQ (reference sequence). CDR3 DNA: TGTGCCAGCAGCTTCCGGGACAGCAGGGGCTATGGCTACACCTTC. Translation: CASSFRDSRGYGYTF.

V is TRBV5-1 and J is TRBJ2-3; 7 bases agree with TRBD1. The V segment lost 2 bases and the J segment 2 bases; nucleotides outside the gene matches: 5. Germline V lookup: CDR1 SGHRS, CDR2 YFSETQ. The CDR3 spans 15 residues. CDR3 region: CASSLGGSNTDTQYF. The CDR3 coding sequence is TGCGCCAGCAGCTTAGGGGGCAGCAACACAGATACGCAGTATTTT. Looking up the rest from reference TRBV5-1 and TRBJ2-3 gives the full variable domain: KAGVTQTPRYLIKTRGQQVTLSCSPISGHRSVSWYQQTPGQGLQFLFEYFSETQRNKGNFPGRFSGRQFSNSRSEMNVSTLELGDSALYLCASSLGGSNTDTQYFGPGTRLTVL.

This chain connects TRBV7-2 to TRBJ1-6; no clear D. CDR3 size: 14 residues. Germline lookup yields CDR1 SGHTA and CDR2 FQGNSA. V gave up 7 bases and J gave up 13 bases, with 20 bases separating them. This CDR3 is CASTSSPGERPLHF. CDR3 sequence (DNA): TGTGCCAGCACCTCCAGTCCCGGGGAAAGGCCCCTCCACTTT.

The sample holds one count of this clone. The chain has TRBV9 and TRBJ2-2; 7 bases line up with TRBD2. CDR3 size: 14 residues. J was trimmed by 5 bases and V by 3 bases; bases with no gene match: 4. Germline V lookup: CDR1 SGDLS, CDR2 YYNGEE. The CDR3 region has the DNA TGTGCCAGCAGCGGACTAGCAGGGACCGGGGAGCTGTTTTTT. Translating it yields CASSGLAGTGELFF. The whole variable domain, filled in from reference TRBV9 and TRBJ2-2, reads DSGVTQTPKHLITATGQRVTLRCSPRSGDLSVYWYQQSLDQGLQFLIQYYNGEERAKGNILERFSAQQFPDLHSELNLSSLELGDSALYFCASSGLAGTGELFFGEGSRLTVL.

This chain connects TRBV19 to TRBJ1-1; D call uncertain. The germline gives CDR1 LNHDA, CDR2 SQIVND (reference sequence). The CDR3 length is 15 residues. V was pared by 1 base and J by 1 base, with 10 bases between. In DNA form, the CDR3 reads TGTGCCAGTAGTATAGCGCGGGTGGCGAACACTGAAGCTTTCTTT. Translating it yields CASSIARVANTEAFF.

This chain links TRBV19 with TRBJ1-1, with 7 bases matching TRBD1. V trimming: 7 bases; J trimming: 0 bases; junction bases outside the gene matches: 5. The CDR3 loop spans 14 amino acids. In germline, CDR1 is LNHDA, CDR2 SQIVND (reference sequence). The CDR3 loop reads CASKNRGMNTEAFF. Here the CDR3 DNA reads TGTGCCAGTAAAAACAGGGGAATGAACACTGAAGCTTTCTTT.

The J gene is TRBJ2-5, the V gene TRBV11-1; D may be TRBD2 (6 bases). The V and J ends lost 5 bases and 4 bases respectively, with 17 bases between them. Germline assignment: CDR1 SGHAT and CDR2 FQDESV (reference sequence). This CDR3 spans 15 amino acids. CDR3 DNA sequence: TGTGCCAGCAGCCAGACGGACGGAGGGATAGAGACCCAGTACTTC. This gives the protein CASSQTDGGIETQYF. Together with reference TRBV11-1 and TRBJ2-5, the CDR3 gives the full variable domain: EAEVAQSPRYKITEKSQAVAFWCDPISGHATLYWYRQILGQGPELLVQFQDESVVDDSQLPKDRFSAERLKGVDSTLKIQPAELGDSAMYLCASSQTDGGIETQYFGPGTRLLVL.

J is TRBJ1-1 and V is TRBV5-4; 9 nucleotides match TRBD1. Germline trimming cut 3 bases from V and 6 bases from J; bases unmatched to any gene: 9. Germline values: CDR1 SGHNT, CDR2 YYREEE (reference sequence). The CDR3 runs 15 residues. The CDR3 sequence is CASSSGTGKGAEAFF. CDR3 in DNA: TGTGCCAGCAGCTCCGGGACAGGGAAAGGGGCTGAAGCTTTCTTT.

V gene TRBV9 combines with J gene TRBJ1-5, with unresolved D. The CDR3 covers 14 residues. CDR1 and CDR2 from the germline V gene are SGDLS and YYNGEE. Trimming shortened V by 4 bases and J by 3 bases, and 11 bases separated the two germline ends. CDR3 coding DNA: TGTGCCAGCAGCCCCTCCCCTTACAATCAGCCCCAGCATTTT. Translated, it gives CASSPSPYNQPQHF.

The chain links TRBV5-4 to TRBJ1-6; D gene ambiguous. The length of the CDR3 is 15 residues. The V end was cut by 4 bases, the J end by 8 bases, with 16 bases between. Germline V CDR1 and CDR2: SGHNT, YYREEE (reference sequence). CDR3 nucleotides: TGTGCCAGCAGCCCCGGCGGTTTACGTCATTCACCCCTCCACTTT. This codes for CASSPGGLRHSPLHF.

The rearrangement links TRBV10-3 to TRBJ2-2, with 7 bases lining up with TRBD1. After removal of 6 bases from V and 2 bases from J, the junction contained 3 bases not matched to a gene. The CDR3 sequence is 14 residues long. The germline V gene has CDR1 ENHRY and CDR2 SYGVKD. Here the CDR3 DNA reads TGTGCCATCAGCCCAGGGGGAAACACCGGGGAGCTGTTTTTT. As protein: CAISPGGNTGELFF.

The gene calls are TRBV5-6 and TRBJ1-3; D possibly corresponds to TRBD1 (6 bases). The CDR3 is made up of 14 amino acids. The V gene's germline CDR1 is SGHDT and CDR2 YYEEEE. V was clipped by 4 bases and J by 7 bases, with 15 bases between them. Here the CDR3 DNA reads TGTGCCAGCAGCCGATACAGGGTGGCGAACACCATATATTTT. Its translation: CASSRYRVANTIYF.

The chain is built from TRBV5-6 and TRBJ1-1; 10 bases are shared with TRBD1. V gave up 7 bases and J gave up 1 base; unmatched junction bases: 4. The CDR3 covers 14 residues. Germline V gene sequence: CDR1 SGHDT, CDR2 YYEEEE. The CDR3 coding sequence is TGTGCCAGCGAAGGGGACAGGGGGAACACTGAAGCTTTCTTT. Its translation: CASEGDRGNTEAFF.

This clone was recorded once. The chain is built from TRBV5-5 and TRBJ2-1; 10 nucleotides line up with TRBD2. J gave up 7 bases and V 0 bases, and 4 bases lay outside the gene matches. The CDR3 length is 15 residues. The V gene's germline CDR1 is SGHKS and CDR2 YYEKEE (reference sequence). The CDR3 bases are TGTGCCAGCAGCTTGGTACTAGCGGGGAGGAATGAGCAGTTCTTC. It yields the protein CASSLVLAGRNEQFF.

In its sample, this clone was seen once. J is TRBJ2-5 and V is TRBV10-2; TRBD1 agrees at 7 bases. CDR3 size: 13 residues. V lost 5 bases and J lost 5; bases outside the gene matches: 5. Germline V lookup: CDR1 WSHSY, CDR2 SAAADI. The CDR3 nucleotides read TGCGCCAGCAGTTTAGACAGGGAGGAGACCCAGTACTTC. Translating it yields CASSLDREETQYF.

This chain uses TRBV4-1 with TRBJ1-4; D perhaps matches TRBD1 (5 bases). Germline V CDR1 and CDR2: MGHRA, YSYEKL. The CDR3 has 17 amino acids. Trimming removed 4 bases from V and 0 bases from J, with 15 bases in between. CDR3 loop: CASSRPGTDATNEKLFF. The CDR3 bases are TGCGCCAGCAGCCGGCCAGGGACGGATGCAACTAATGAAAAACTGTTTTTT.

The V call is TRBV27, the J call TRBJ2-3; no clear D. The germline CDR1 and CDR2 sequences are MNHEY and SMNVEV (reference sequence). Trimming pared 3 bases from V and 1 base from J, leaving 11 bases between. CDR3 length: 15 amino acids. The CDR3, as DNA: TGTGCCAGCAGTTTCCTAGGGCAGGGCACAGATACGCAGTATTTT. Translation gives CASSFLGQGTDTQYF.

V is TRBV30 and J is TRBJ2-5; D might be TRBD2 (6 bases). The germline V and J ends were trimmed by 3 bases and 5 bases, with 19 bases remaining between them. CDR1 and CDR2 (germline): GTSNPN, SVGIG (reference sequence). This CDR3 region has 15 residues. The CDR3 sequence: CAWSQKSAGRETQYF. CDR3 sequence (DNA): TGTGCCTGGAGCCAAAAATCGGCAGGGAGGGAGACCCAGTACTTC.

This chain joins TRBV7-9 and TRBJ1-6; D is ambiguous. This CDR3 spans 15 amino acids. The V gene lost 11 bases and the J gene lost 0 bases, with 14 bases spanning the gap. Germline lookup yields CDR1 SEHNR and CDR2 FQNEAQ (reference sequence). The CDR3 protein is CAVTGPSSYNSPLHF. DNA for the CDR3: TGTGCCGTTACGGGCCCCAGCTCCTATAATTCACCCCTCCACTTT.

This chain uses TRBV5-6 with TRBJ2-7; no clear D gene. Germline V gene sequence: CDR1 SGHDT, CDR2 YYEEEE. The ends were cut back, 4 bases at V and 0 bases at J, with 11 bases in the middle. This CDR3 has 14 amino acids. CDR3 DNA: TGTGCCAGCAGCGGGTTCTCCTACTCCTACGAGCAGTACTTC. Translated: CASSGFSYSYEQYF.

The chain couples TRBV18 to TRBJ2-2; D remains ambiguous. Between the trimmed V and J ends, which lost 3 bases and 1 base, there was a span of 6 bases. Germline CDR1 and CDR2: KGHSH and LQKENI. CDR3 length: 14 residues. The CDR3, as DNA: TGTGCCAGCTCACCGTCTAAGAACACCGGGGAGCTGTTTTTT. Its protein is CASSPSKNTGELFF.